These T cell receptor beta chains were read from a single sample in a study of blood T cell repertoires in COVID-19. The protocol was immunoSEQ multiplex PCR, while the TCRdb copy is restricted to in-frame clones and leaves out a portion. The data hold 200,000 to 250,000 clones, with roughly 84% observed a single time. Sequencing used peripheral blood. These receptors were obtained from a woman between 50 and 59 years old with acute or convalescent COVID-19. Each CDR3 is given with its conserved first and last residue. The D gene is left open where the match is weak. Rows give clone size only sometimes, using once, few, many, or a class for an expanded clone.

V	size	D	J	CDR3	DNA
TRBV7-9	few	NA	TRBJ2-7	CASSLGLGGTYEQYF	TGTGCCAGCAGCTTGGGCCTAGGGGGAACCTACGAGCAGTACTTC
TRBV3-1/TRBV3-2	NA	TRBD1	TRBJ2-7	CASSPIRTGSHEQYF	TGTGCCAGCAGCCCCATTCGGACAGGTAGCCACGAGCAGTACTTC
TRBV5-1	NA	NA	TRBJ2-1	CASSLGDTFLYNEQFF	TGCGCCAGCAGCTTGGGGGACACGTTTCTCTACAATGAGCAGTTCTTC
TRBV9	few	NA	TRBJ1-1	CASSSRTAANTEAFF	TGTGCCAGCAGCTCACGGACAGCAGCGAACACTGAAGCTTTCTTT
TRBV18	once	NA	TRBJ1-1	CASSPQDLKSSEAFF	TGTGCCAGCTCACCCCAGGATCTGAAGAGCTCTGAAGCTTTCTTT
TRBV6-5	NA	NA	TRBJ1-6	CASSYSGGTGGSPLHF	TGTGCCAGCAGTTACTCCGGCGGGACGGGAGGTTCACCCCTCCACTTT
TRBV29-1	NA	TRBD1	TRBJ2-5	CSVSSGGLQETQYF	TGCAGCGTAAGTTCAGGGGGCCTACAAGAGACCCAGTACTTC
TRBV7-2	NA	NA	TRBJ2-7	CASSLRGLGAEQYF	TGTGCCAGCAGCTTACGGGGACTCGGGGCCGAGCAGTACTTC
TRBV5-5	once	TRBD1	TRBJ2-7	CASSLVGGQGNYEQYF	TGTGCCAGCAGCTTGGTAGGGGGACAGGGCAATTACGAGCAGTACTTC
TRBV7-2	NA	NA	TRBJ2-3	CASSLRSTGYYTDTQYF	TGTGCCAGCAGCCTCCGATCCACAGGGTACTACACAGATACGCAGTATTTT
TRBV7-2	NA	NA	TRBJ2-1	CASSWATGLAPGEQFF	TGTGCCAGCAGCTGGGCCACGGGACTCGCCCCGGGTGAGCAGTTCTTC
TRBV5-1	once	TRBD2	TRBJ2-1	CASSLESSGGDEQFF	TGCGCCAGCAGCTTGGAGTCTAGCGGGGGCGATGAGCAGTTCTTC
TRBV24-1	once	TRBD2	TRBJ2-5	CATSDSRTSGSQETQYF	TGTGCCACCAGTGATTCACGGACTAGCGGGAGCCAAGAGACCCAGTACTTC
TRBV27	NA	TRBD2	TRBJ2-7	CASSYGGIDGEQYF	TGTGCCAGCAGTTACGGGGGGATCGATGGGGAGCAGTACTTC
TRBV14	NA	NA	TRBJ1-2	CASSQAGYGYTF	TGTGCCAGCAGCCAAGCCGGGTATGGCTACACCTTC
TRBV27	NA	NA	TRBJ2-7	CASSLFRAYEQYF	TGTGCCAGCAGTCTGTTCAGGGCCTACGAGCAGTACTTC
TRBV3-1/TRBV3-2	NA	TRBD1	TRBJ2-1	CASSQGAGTGEFF	TGTGCCAGCAGCCAAGGGGCTGGGACAGGCGAGTTCTTC
TRBV7-2	NA	NA	TRBJ1-5	CASSLAMGGGQPQHF	TGTGCCAGCAGCTTAGCGATGGGGGGAGGTCAGCCCCAGCATTTT
TRBV28	NA	NA	TRBJ1-1	CASSPVLLNTEAFF	TGTGCCAGCAGTCCAGTATTATTGAACACTGAAGCTTTCTTT
TRBV5-6	NA	NA	TRBJ2-5	CASRGRGGYQETQYF	TGTGCCAGCAGAGGAAGGGGGGGGTACCAAGAGACCCAGTACTTC
TRBV4-3	NA	TRBD1	TRBJ1-4	CASSQEGTAAKLFF	TGCGCCAGCAGCCAAGAGGGGACAGCGGCAAAACTGTTTTTT
TRBV27	NA	TRBD2	TRBJ2-5	CASSQTSSSGAQGETQYF	TGTGCCAGCAGTCAAACCTCCTCTAGCGGGGCTCAAGGGGAGACCCAGTACTTC
TRBV2	few	NA	TRBJ2-1	CASSGLADNEQFF	TGTGCCAGCAGTGGGCTAGCAGACAATGAGCAGTTCTTC
TRBV5-1	NA	NA	TRBJ2-5	CASSLSTGGETQYF	TGCGCCAGCAGCTTGTCGACAGGTGGGGAGACCCAGTACTTC